The present T cell receptor (beta chain) was sequenced within a study of blood T cell repertoires in COVID-19. About the research overall: Whether acute or convalescent, the COVID-19 samples came from the United States, Italy and Spain.

Trimming removed 6 bases at V and 2 bases at J, with 15 bases between. This CDR3 is 15 amino acids long. Germline loops: CDR1 ENHRY, CDR2 SYGVKD. The table came from immunoSEQ multiplex PCR; TCRdb's copy has only in-frame clones and leaves some out. The sample gives approximately 250,000 clones, over 65% of which show up once; about 4.3% is in the top ten. J is TRBJ2-3 and V is TRBV10-3, with a tentative D call TRBD2 (7 bases). The sequence derives from a man between 60 and 75 years old who had recovered from COVID-19. What was sequenced was peripheral blood. CDR3 residues: CAIREGGKTTDTQYF. CDR3 in DNA: TGTGCCATCAGAGAGGGGGGGAAAACCACAGATACGCAGTATTTT.